This TCR beta chain was identified during a study of CD8+ T cells in alopecia areata. RNA, once extracted, was reverse transcribed into cDNA for use as the sequencing template. Sequencing was performed with immunoSEQ multiplex PCR; in TCRdb, only in-frame clones are kept and a portion is missing. Among about 190,000 clones, roughly 60% were seen once, and the ten largest hold 1%. Treatment denoted: oral pan-JAK inhibitor, 5-10 mg twice daily. The CDR3 loop spans 12 amino acids. V lost 7 bases to trimming and J lost 1 base, with 8 bases between them. Germline values: CDR1 SNHLY, CDR2 FYNNEI. The chain employs TRBV2 and TRBJ2-7; tentative D call: TRBD2 (5 bases). The sample was CD4+ T cells sorted from blood, taken at week 24, from a patient treated with tofacitinib. The TCR was taken from a human donor with alopecia areata. CDR3 sequence reads: CASMRDSYEQYF. Here the CDR3 DNA reads TGTGCCAGCATGAGGGATTCCTACGAGCAGTACTTC.